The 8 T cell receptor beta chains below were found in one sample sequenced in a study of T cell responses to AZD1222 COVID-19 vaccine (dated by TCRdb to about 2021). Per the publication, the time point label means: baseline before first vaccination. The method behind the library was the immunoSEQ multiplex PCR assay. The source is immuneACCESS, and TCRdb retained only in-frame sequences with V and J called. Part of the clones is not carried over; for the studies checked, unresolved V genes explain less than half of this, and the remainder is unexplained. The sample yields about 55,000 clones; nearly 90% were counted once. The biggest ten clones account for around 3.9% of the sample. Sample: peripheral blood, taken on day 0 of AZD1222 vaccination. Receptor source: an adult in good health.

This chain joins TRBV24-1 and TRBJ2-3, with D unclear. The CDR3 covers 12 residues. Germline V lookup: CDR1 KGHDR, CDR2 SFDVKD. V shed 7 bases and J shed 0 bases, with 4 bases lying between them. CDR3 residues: CATSGSTDTQYF. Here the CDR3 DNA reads TGTGCCACCAGCGGTAGCACAGATACGCAGTATTTT.

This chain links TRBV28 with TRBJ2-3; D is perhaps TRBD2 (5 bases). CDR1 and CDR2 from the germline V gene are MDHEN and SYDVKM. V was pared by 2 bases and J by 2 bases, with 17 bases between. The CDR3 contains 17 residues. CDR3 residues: CASSLKGAPRLTDTQYF. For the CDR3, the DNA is TGTGCCAGCAGTTTAAAGGGAGCTCCCCGCCTCACAGATACGCAGTATTTT.

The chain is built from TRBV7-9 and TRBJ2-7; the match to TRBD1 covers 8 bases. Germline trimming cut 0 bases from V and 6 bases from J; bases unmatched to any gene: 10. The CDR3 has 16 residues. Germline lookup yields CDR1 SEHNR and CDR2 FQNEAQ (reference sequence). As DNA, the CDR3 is TGTGCCAGCAGCTTAGCCGGGGCAGGGGGCAGGTCCGAGCAGTACTTC. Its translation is CASSLAGAGGRSEQYF.

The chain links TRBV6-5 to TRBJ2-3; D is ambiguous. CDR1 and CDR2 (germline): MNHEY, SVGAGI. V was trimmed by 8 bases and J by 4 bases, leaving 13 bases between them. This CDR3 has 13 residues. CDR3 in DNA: TGTGCCAGCTTTAAACCGGGCTCAGATACGCAGTATTTT. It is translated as CASFKPGSDTQYF.

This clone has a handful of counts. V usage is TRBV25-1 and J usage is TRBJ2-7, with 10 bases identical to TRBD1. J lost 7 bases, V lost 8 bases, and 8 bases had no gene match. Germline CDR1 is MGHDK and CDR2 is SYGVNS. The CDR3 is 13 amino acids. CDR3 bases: TGTGCCAGCGGGGGACAGGGGTCCAGGGAGCAGTACTTC. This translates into CASGGQGSREQYF.

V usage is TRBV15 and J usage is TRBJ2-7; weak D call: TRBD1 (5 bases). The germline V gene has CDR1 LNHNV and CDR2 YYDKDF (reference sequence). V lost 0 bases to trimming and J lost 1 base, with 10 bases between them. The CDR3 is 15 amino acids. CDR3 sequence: CATSRDQGFSYEQYF. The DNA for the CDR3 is TGTGCCACCAGCAGAGATCAGGGATTTTCCTACGAGCAGTACTTC.

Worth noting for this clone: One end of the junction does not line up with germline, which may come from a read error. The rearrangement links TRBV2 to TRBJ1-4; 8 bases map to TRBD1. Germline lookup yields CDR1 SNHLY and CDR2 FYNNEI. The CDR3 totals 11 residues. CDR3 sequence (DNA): TGTGCCAGCGACGGGACAGGTTCCCCCCGTTTT. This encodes CASDGTGSPRF.

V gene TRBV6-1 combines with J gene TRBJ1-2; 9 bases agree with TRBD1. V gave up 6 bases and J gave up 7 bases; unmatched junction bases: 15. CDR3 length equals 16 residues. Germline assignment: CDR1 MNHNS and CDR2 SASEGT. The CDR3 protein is CASRETVSGTGIGYTF. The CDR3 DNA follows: TGTGCCAGCAGAGAAACCGTTTCCGGGACAGGGATTGGCTACACCTTC.